These 13 T cell receptor beta chains originate from one sample sequenced in a study of cytomegalovirus exposure and HLA in healthy donors. 60 Vbeta and 13 Jbeta primers were used in PCR. Profiled with immunoSEQ multiplex PCR; TCRdb holds only in-frame clones, not every one. The data show about 270,000 clones, around 66% seen once. The sequenced sample was PBMCs. These TCRs come from a female donor in good health and CMV-seronegative.

V and J are TRBV6-5 and TRBJ2-2; no clear D. V was clipped by 2 bases and J by 0 bases, with 7 bases between them. CDR3 size: 15 residues. The germline V gene has CDR1 MNHEY and CDR2 SVGAGI. The CDR3 loop reads CASSYTSANTGELFF. CDR3 nucleotide sequence: TGTGCCAGCAGTTACACCAGCGCGAACACCGGGGAGCTGTTTTTT.

This clone was counted once. One end of the junction does not line up with germline, which may come from a read error. V and J are TRBV7-7 and TRBJ2-1; 9 bases map to TRBD2. Germline lookup yields CDR1 SSHAT and CDR2 FNYEAQ (reference sequence). CDR3 size: 16 residues. The CDR3 spells CASSLGKAGGRNEQFF. CDR3 DNA: TGTGCTAGCAGCTTGGGTAAAGCGGGAGGCCGCAATGAGCAGTTCTTC.

J is TRBJ2-5 and V is TRBV28; tentative D call: TRBD2 (6 bases). This CDR3 region has 15 residues. CDR1 is MDHEN and CDR2 is SYDVKM in the germline V gene. V dropped 5 bases and J dropped 2 bases, with 15 bases sitting between them. The CDR3 DNA follows: TGTGCCAGCAGTGCCCTCGGGGGAGGTCAAGAGACCCAGTACTTC. This codes for CASSALGGGQETQYF.

This chain links TRBV7-2 with TRBJ1-5, with no clear D. Trimming took off 2 bases at V and 2 bases at J, with 4 bases between the two ends. Germline V gives CDR1 SGHTA, CDR2 FQGNSA. The CDR3 is 13 amino acids. CDR3 sequence reads: CASSLRGNQPQHF. The CDR3 coding sequence is TGTGCCAGCAGCTTACGGGGCAATCAGCCCCAGCATTTT.

The chain has TRBV7-2 and TRBJ2-7, with 9 bases that match TRBD2. The germline gives CDR1 SGHTA, CDR2 FQGNSA. V was clipped by 5 bases and J by 6 bases; unmatched bases: 8. The CDR3 sequence is 14 residues long. The CDR3 sequence: CASSRRTSEVEQYF. CDR3 DNA: TGTGCCAGCAGCCGGCGGACTAGCGAAGTCGAGCAGTACTTC.

V gene TRBV11-2 combines with J gene TRBJ2-3; perhaps TRBD2 as D (7 bases). Germline V CDR1 and CDR2: SGHAT, FQNNGV. The germline V and J ends were trimmed by 4 bases and 5 bases, with 19 bases remaining between them. This CDR3 spans 16 amino acids. CDR3: CASSSGGGGREDTQYF. DNA of the CDR3: TGTGCCAGCAGCTCAGGTGGGGGCGGGAGAGAAGATACGCAGTATTTT.

CDR3 amino acids: CASSPGGARGDEQFF. CDR3 in DNA: TGTGCCAGCAGCCCAGGCGGGGCTAGGGGAGATGAGCAGTTCTTC. This chain links TRBV11-2 with TRBJ2-1; D might be TRBD2 (6 bases). Germline V lookup: CDR1 SGHAT, CDR2 FQNNGV. The CDR3 runs 15 residues. The V end lost 5 bases, the J end lost 8 bases, and 19 bases lay between the germline ends.

V is TRBV11-3 and J is TRBJ2-2; a possible D gene is TRBD1 (5 bases). Looked up from germline, CDR1 is SGHNT and CDR2 is YENEEA. The V end lost 5 bases, the J end lost 5 bases, and 12 bases lay between the germline ends. This CDR3 spans 14 amino acids. The CDR3 sequence is CASSPPGQTGELFF. CDR3 nucleotide sequence: TGTGCCAGCAGCCCCCCAGGGCAAACCGGGGAGCTGTTTTTT. Supplemented by reference TRBV11-3 and TRBJ2-2, the full variable domain reads EAGVVQSPRYKIIEKKQPVAFWCNPISGHNTLYWYLQNLGQGPELLIRYENEEAVDDSQLPKDRFSAERLKGVDSTLKIQPAELGDSAVYLCASSPPGQTGELFFGEGSRLTVL.

The chain employs TRBV6-1 and TRBJ2-5; TRBD1 is a possible D gene (5 bases). The end of the DNA aligns better with TRBJ2-7, so the J call may be wrong. The germline gives CDR1 MNHNS, CDR2 SASEGT. The CDR3 is 13 residues long. This chain's CDR3 is CASSLQGTYEQYF. CDR3 in DNA: TGTGCCAGCAGTCTGCAGGGAACCTACGAGCAGTACTTC.

This CDR3 reads CAWSTRGDNEQFF. The CDR3 DNA sequence: TGTGCCTGGAGTACCAGGGGGGACAATGAGCAGTTCTTC. The chain is built from TRBV30 and TRBJ2-1; possibly TRBD1 for D (7 bases). Trimming took 2 bases from V and 5 from J, leaving 10 bases between them. The germline gives CDR1 GTSNPN, CDR2 SVGIG (reference sequence). The CDR3 extends over 13 amino acids.

The V call is TRBV7-8, the J call TRBJ1-4, with TRBD1 matching over 9 bases. Trimming at V came to 4 bases and at J to 5 bases, leaving 11 bases not matched to a gene. The germline gives CDR1 SGHVS, CDR2 FQNEAQ. The CDR3 loop spans 17 amino acids. The CDR3 nucleotides read TGTGCCAGCAGCTCAATACGGGGAGGGACAGGGAATGAAAAACTGTTTTTT. Translating gives CASSSIRGGTGNEKLFF.

The V call is TRBV7-3, the J call TRBJ2-5; D might be TRBD2 (6 bases). Trimming removed 1 base from V and 1 base from J, with 19 bases in between. CDR1 is SGHTA, CDR2 FQGTGA, per germline. The CDR3 is 18 residues long. CDR3 in amino acids: CASSLSGSLAWGQETQYF. In DNA, the CDR3 is TGTGCCAGCAGCTTAAGCGGGTCGCTAGCGTGGGGCCAAGAGACCCAGTACTTC.

The chain combines TRBV6-5 with TRBJ2-7; possibly TRBD1 for D (5 bases). Trimming removed 1 base at V and 0 bases at J, with 10 bases between. CDR3 length: 15 residues. Germline loops: CDR1 MNHEY, CDR2 SVGAGI. The CDR3 nucleotides read TGTGCCAGCAGTTACTTTGCCGACAGCTCCTACGAGCAGTACTTC. Encoded protein: CASSYFADSSYEQYF.